Presented here are 17 T cell receptor beta chains from one specimen sequenced in a study of control samples from healthy donors and cancer patients (dated by TCRdb to 2020 to 2021). Library prep was done by the immunoSEQ multiplex PCR assay. In TCRdb, the immuneACCESS table is reduced to in-frame sequences with V and J assigned. These tables do not hold every clone; where another copy was compared, an unresolved V gene accounts for under half, and the others remain unexplained. The sample profile shows about 50,000 clones; about nine tenths of them were found once. About 40% of the sample goes to the ten largest clones. Sequenced input: PBMCs. These TCRs come from a man in his forties or fifties with head and neck cancer.

This clone was observed once. The gene calls are TRBV21-1 and TRBJ1-3. TRBV21-1 is classified as a pseudogene. The CDR3 sequence is 14 residues long. The DNA of the CDR3 is TGTGCCAGCAGTCGTACGGGTACTGGAAACACCATATATTTT. Translation: CASSRTGTGNTIYF.

V and J are TRBV6-6 and TRBJ1-1; D is perhaps TRBD1 (6 bases). Trimming took 7 bases from V and 1 from J, leaving 13 bases between them. From germline, CDR1 is MNHNY and CDR2 SVGAGI (reference sequence). CDR3 length: 14 residues. The CDR3 DNA is TGTGCCAGCACCCCGGGAGGGGGGAACACTGAAGCTTTCTTT. Translated, it gives CASTPGGGNTEAFF.

The chain couples TRBV7-9 to TRBJ1-1; D may be TRBD1 (5 bases). Between the trimmed V and J ends, which lost 1 base and 6 bases, there was a span of 12 bases. CDR3 length: 14 amino acids. Per germline, CDR1 SEHNR and CDR2 FQNEAQ (reference sequence). Written as DNA, the CDR3 is TGTGCCAGCAGCTTAGTGTTTCAGGGCTCTGAAGCTTTCTTT. Translating gives CASSLVFQGSEAFF.

The CDR3 nucleotides are TGCGCTCCCCGGTGGGCCAGGGACACAAGGACCCCATCAGATACGCAGTATTTT. Protein product: CAPRWARDTRTPSDTQYF. V usage is TRBV10-1 and J usage is TRBJ2-3; D is perhaps TRBD1 (6 bases). This CDR3 has 18 residues. In germline, CDR1 is WNHNN, CDR2 SYGVQD (reference sequence).

The chain carries TRBV5-1 and TRBJ2-5; no clear D gene. V was clipped by 3 bases and J by 2 bases, with 2 bases between them. Germline loops: CDR1 SGHRS, CDR2 YFSETQ. The CDR3 extends over 11 amino acids. The CDR3 region has the DNA TGCGCCAGCAGCTGGCAAGAGACCCAGTACTTC. Translation gives CASSWQETQYF.

The J gene is TRBJ1-4, the V gene TRBV28, with D maybe TRBD1 (6 bases). V was shortened by 6 bases and J by 5 bases, with 16 bases between the two germline ends. The CDR3 covers 15 residues. Germline V gene data show CDR1 as MDHEN and CDR2 as SYDVKM. Here the CDR3 reads CASRQTGGRNEKLFF. CDR3 DNA sequence: TGTGCCAGCAGGCAGACGGGGGGCCGAAATGAAAAACTGTTTTTT.

This rearrangement joins TRBV11-2 to TRBJ2-4, with D possibly being TRBD2 (7 bases). Trimming left V 5 bases short and J 3 bases short, with 20 bases between. Germline-derived CDR1 and CDR2 are SGHAT and FQNNGV. The CDR3 has 17 residues. The CDR3 DNA sequence: TGTGCCAGCAGCCCTCTTGGGGGGGGCGTAGGCAAAAACATTCAGTACTTC. Amino acids: CASSPLGGGVGKNIQYF.

V and J are TRBV11-2 and TRBJ2-7, with TRBD2 matching 14 bases. In germline, CDR1 is SGHAT, CDR2 FQNNGV. V lost 5 bases, J lost 4 bases, and 7 bases stayed unmatched. The CDR3 totals 16 residues. CDR3 residues: CASSAAGLAGAYEQYF. CDR3 nucleotides: TGTGCCAGCAGCGCGGCGGGACTAGCGGGAGCATACGAGCAGTACTTC.

V gene TRBV28 combines with J gene TRBJ2-5; a weak D match, TRBD1 (6 bases). Germline V gene lookup returns CDR1 MDHEN and CDR2 SYDVKM. This CDR3 has 14 amino acids. The V gene lost 1 base and the J gene lost 1 base, with 7 bases spanning the gap. CDR3 loop: CASSLSRGQETQYF. The CDR3 DNA follows: TGTGCCAGCAGTTTATCCAGGGGCCAAGAGACCCAGTACTTC.

For this clone: Compared with germline, one end of the junction differs, possibly owing to a read error. The V gene is TRBV29-1, the J gene TRBJ2-3; a weak D match, TRBD2 (5 bases). The CDR3 loop spans 11 amino acids. Germline V lookup: CDR1 SQVTM, CDR2 ANQGSEA. This CDR3 reads CSVGVDDTQYF. CDR3 nucleotides: TGTAGCGTTGGGGTGGACGATACGCAGTATTTT.

The rearrangement links TRBV9 to TRBJ1-3, with TRBD1 identical over 8 bases. This CDR3 contains 17 residues. CDR1 is SGDLS and CDR2 is YYNGEE in the germline V gene. Trimming removed 0 bases from V and 0 bases from J; junction bases left unmatched: 5. This CDR3 reads CASSVGTGGNSGNTIYF. As DNA, the CDR3 is TGTGCCAGCAGCGTAGGAACAGGGGGTAACTCTGGAAACACCATATATTTT. Using reference TRBV9 and TRBJ1-3 for the parts outside the CDR3, the full variable domain is DSGVTQTPKHLITATGQRVTLRCSPRSGDLSVYWYQQSLDQGLQFLIQYYNGEERAKGNILERFSAQQFPDLHSELNLSSLELGDSALYFCASSVGTGGNSGNTIYFGEGSWLTVV.

This clone was detected only a few times. This sequence joins TRBV7-2 and TRBJ1-2; D call uncertain. The germline V gene has CDR1 SGHTA and CDR2 FQGNSA. The germline V and J ends were trimmed by 5 bases and 1 base, with 14 bases remaining between them. This CDR3 is built from 15 residues. CDR3 in amino acids: CASSQRRGFNYGYTF. CDR3 bases: TGTGCCAGCAGCCAGCGCCGGGGTTTTAACTATGGCTACACCTTC.

The chain is built from TRBV14 and TRBJ1-2, with D possibly matching TRBD1 (6 bases). CDR3 size: 12 residues. Germline-derived CDR1 and CDR2 are SGHDN and FVKESK. The ends were cut back, 2 bases at V and 6 bases at J, with 7 bases in the middle. CDR3 in amino acids: CASSQTGNGYTF. CDR3 sequence (DNA): TGTGCCAGCAGCCAAACAGGGAATGGCTACACCTTC.

This clone was observed once. This chain joins TRBV9 and TRBJ2-3; possibly TRBD2 for D (6 bases). Germline assignment: CDR1 SGDLS and CDR2 YYNGEE. The CDR3 covers 15 residues. V was shortened by 1 base and J by 0 bases, with 9 bases between the two germline ends. CDR3 amino acids: CASSVSSGSTDTQYF. Written as DNA, the CDR3 is TGTGCCAGCAGCGTATCCAGCGGGAGCACAGATACGCAGTATTTT. Complete variable domain (other parts from reference TRBV9 and TRBJ2-3): DSGVTQTPKHLITATGQRVTLRCSPRSGDLSVYWYQQSLDQGLQFLIQYYNGEERAKGNILERFSAQQFPDLHSELNLSSLELGDSALYFCASSVSSGSTDTQYFGPGTRLTVL.

The chain joins TRBV7-8 to TRBJ2-6, with D maybe TRBD2 (7 bases). V lost 5 bases and J 0 bases, leaving 17 bases between the germline ends. The CDR3 has 18 amino acids. CDR1 is SGHVS and CDR2 is FQNEAQ in the germline V gene. The CDR3 DNA follows: TGTGCCAGCAGCCGGGGGGCAGGGGACCCCTCTGGGGCCAACGTCCTGACTTTC. This codes for CASSRGAGDPSGANVLTF.

V usage is TRBV6-5 and J usage is TRBJ1-5; 7 bases match TRBD1. V was pared by 5 bases and J by 0 bases, with 4 bases of the junction left unmatched. The CDR3 is 15 amino acids. The germline CDR1 and CDR2 sequences are MNHEY and SVGAGI. DNA for the CDR3: TGTGCCAGCAGTCACAGGGGAAATAGCAATCAGCCCCAGCATTTT. Translation: CASSHRGNSNQPQHF.

The chain links TRBV5-1 to TRBJ1-1; 7 positions agree with TRBD1. The J segment lost 4 bases and the V segment lost 4 bases, leaving 10 bases of the junction unmatched. Germline V lookup: CDR1 SGHRS, CDR2 YFSETQ. This CDR3 is built from 15 residues. CDR3 sequence reads: CASSHGGGGGTEAFF. The CDR3 nucleotides are TGCGCCAGCAGCCACGGAGGGGGCGGGGGCACTGAAGCTTTCTTT.